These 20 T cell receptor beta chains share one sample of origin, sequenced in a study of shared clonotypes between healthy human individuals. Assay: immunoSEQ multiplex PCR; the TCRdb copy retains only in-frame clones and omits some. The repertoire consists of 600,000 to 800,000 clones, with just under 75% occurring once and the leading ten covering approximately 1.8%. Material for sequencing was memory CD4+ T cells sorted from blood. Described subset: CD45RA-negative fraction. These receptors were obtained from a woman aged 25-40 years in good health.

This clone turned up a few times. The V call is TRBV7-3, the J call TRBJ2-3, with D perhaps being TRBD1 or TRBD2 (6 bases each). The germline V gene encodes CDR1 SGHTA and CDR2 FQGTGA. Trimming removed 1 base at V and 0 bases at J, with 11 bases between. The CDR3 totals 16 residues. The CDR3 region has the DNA TGTGCCAGCAGCTTAAAAGGGGGGTCTAGCACAGATACGCAGTATTTT. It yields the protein CASSLKGGSSTDTQYF. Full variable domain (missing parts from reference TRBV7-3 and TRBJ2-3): GAGVSQTPSNKVTEKGKYVELRCDPISGHTALYWYRQSLGQGPEFLIYFQGTGAADDSGLPNDRFFAVRPEGSVSTLKIQRTERGDSAVYLCASSLKGGSSTDTQYFGPGTRLTVL.

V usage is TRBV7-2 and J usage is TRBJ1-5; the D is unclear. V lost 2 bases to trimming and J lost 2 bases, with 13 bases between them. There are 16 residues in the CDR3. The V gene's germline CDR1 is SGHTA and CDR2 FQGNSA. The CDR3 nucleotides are TGTGCCAGCAGCTTATGGGCGTCAGAGGGCAATCAGCCCCAGCATTTT. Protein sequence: CASSLWASEGNQPQHF.

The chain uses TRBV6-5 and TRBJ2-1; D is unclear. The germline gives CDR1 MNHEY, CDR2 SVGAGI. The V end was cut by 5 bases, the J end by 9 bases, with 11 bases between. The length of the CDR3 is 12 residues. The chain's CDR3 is CASSRDKSEQFF. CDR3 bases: TGTGCCAGCAGTCGCGACAAGTCTGAGCAGTTCTTC.

The CDR3 coding sequence is TGCAGCGCCCGGAATGGGTATGAGCAGTTCTTC. Encoded protein: CSARNGYEQFF. The chain recombines TRBV29-1 with TRBJ2-1; D is ambiguous. This CDR3 is built from 11 residues. Per germline, CDR1 SQVTM and CDR2 ANQGSEA. V was trimmed by 7 bases and J by 8 bases, leaving 12 bases between them.

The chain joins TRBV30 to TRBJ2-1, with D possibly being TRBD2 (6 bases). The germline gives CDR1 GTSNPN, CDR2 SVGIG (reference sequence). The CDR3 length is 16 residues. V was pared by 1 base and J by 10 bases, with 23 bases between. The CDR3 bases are TGTGCCTGGAGTGCCCTACGTCTAGCGCGCGCCAGCGAGCAGTTCTTC. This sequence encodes CAWSALRLARASEQFF.

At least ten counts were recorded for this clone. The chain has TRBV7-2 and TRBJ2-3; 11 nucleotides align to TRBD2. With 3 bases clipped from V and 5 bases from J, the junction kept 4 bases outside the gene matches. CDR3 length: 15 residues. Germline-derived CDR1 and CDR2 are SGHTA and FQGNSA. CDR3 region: CASSFLAGGLDTQYF. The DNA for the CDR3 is TGTGCCAGCAGCTTTTTAGCGGGAGGGTTAGATACGCAGTATTTT. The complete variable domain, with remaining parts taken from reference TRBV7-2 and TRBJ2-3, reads GAGVSQSPSNKVTEKGKDVELRCDPISGHTALYWYRQSLGQGLEFLIYFQGNSAPDKSGLPSDRFSAERTGGSVSTLTIQRTQQEDSAVYLCASSFLAGGLDTQYFGPGTRLTVL.

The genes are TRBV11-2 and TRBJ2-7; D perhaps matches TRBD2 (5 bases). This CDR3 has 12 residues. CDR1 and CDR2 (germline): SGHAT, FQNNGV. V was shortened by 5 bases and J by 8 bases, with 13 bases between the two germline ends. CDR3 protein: CASSTAGGQQYF. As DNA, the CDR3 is TGTGCCAGCAGCACCGCAGGAGGACAGCAGTACTTC. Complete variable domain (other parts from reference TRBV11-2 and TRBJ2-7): EAGVAQSPRYKIIEKRQSVAFWCNPISGHATLYWYQQILGQGPKLLIQFQNNGVVDDSQLPKDRFSAERLKGVDSTLKIQPAKLEDSAVYLCASSTAGGQQYFGPGTRLTVT.

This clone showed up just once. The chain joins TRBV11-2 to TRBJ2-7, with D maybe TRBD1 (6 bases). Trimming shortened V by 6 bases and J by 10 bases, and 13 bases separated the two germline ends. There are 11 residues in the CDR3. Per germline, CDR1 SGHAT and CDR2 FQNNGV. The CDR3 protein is CASRAQGQQYF. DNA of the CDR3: TGTGCCAGCAGGGCTCAGGGACAACAGTACTTC. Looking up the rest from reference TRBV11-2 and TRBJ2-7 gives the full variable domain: EAGVAQSPRYKIIEKRQSVAFWCNPISGHATLYWYQQILGQGPKLLIQFQNNGVVDDSQLPKDRFSAERLKGVDSTLKIQPAKLEDSAVYLCASRAQGQQYFGPGTRLTVT.

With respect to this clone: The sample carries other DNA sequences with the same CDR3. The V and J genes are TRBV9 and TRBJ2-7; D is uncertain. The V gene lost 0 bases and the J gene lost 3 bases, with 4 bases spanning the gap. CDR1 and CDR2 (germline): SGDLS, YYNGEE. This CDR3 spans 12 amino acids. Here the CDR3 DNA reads TGTGCCAGCAGCGTAGATGGCTACGAGCAGTACTTC. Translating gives CASSVDGYEQYF. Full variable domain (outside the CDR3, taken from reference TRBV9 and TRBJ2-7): DSGVTQTPKHLITATGQRVTLRCSPRSGDLSVYWYQQSLDQGLQFLIQYYNGEERAKGNILERFSAQQFPDLHSELNLSSLELGDSALYFCASSVDGYEQYFGPGTRLTVT.

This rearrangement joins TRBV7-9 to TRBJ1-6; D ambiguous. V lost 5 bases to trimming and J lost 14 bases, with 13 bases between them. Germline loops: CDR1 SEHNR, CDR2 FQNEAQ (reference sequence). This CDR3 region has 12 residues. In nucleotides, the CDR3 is TGTGCCAGCAGCCACCCCGCGGGGACCCTCCACTTT. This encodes CASSHPAGTLHF.

The CDR3 coding sequence is TGTGCCAGCAGGCCAAACTGGGGTCTAGCGGGAGGAGACTCCTACGAGCAGTACTTC. Its protein is CASRPNWGLAGGDSYEQYF. The V and J genes are TRBV28 and TRBJ2-7; the match to TRBD2 covers 11 bases. In germline, CDR1 is MDHEN, CDR2 SYDVKM. This CDR3 is 19 amino acids long. Unmatched junction bases numbered 16, after V lost 6 bases and J lost 0 bases.

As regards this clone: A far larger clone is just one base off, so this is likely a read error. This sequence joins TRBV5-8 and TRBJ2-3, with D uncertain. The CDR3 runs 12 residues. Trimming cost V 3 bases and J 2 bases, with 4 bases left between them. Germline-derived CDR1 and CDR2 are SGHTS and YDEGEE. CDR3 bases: TGTGCCAGCAGCTCCTACACAGATACGCAGTATTTT. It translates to CASSSYTDTQYF. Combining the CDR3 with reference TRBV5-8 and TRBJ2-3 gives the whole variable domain EAGVTQSPTHLIKTRGQQATLRCSPISGHTSVYWYQQALGLGLQFLLWYDEGEERNRGNFPPRFSGRQFPNYSSELNVNALELEDSALYLCASSSYTDTQYFGPGTRLTVL.

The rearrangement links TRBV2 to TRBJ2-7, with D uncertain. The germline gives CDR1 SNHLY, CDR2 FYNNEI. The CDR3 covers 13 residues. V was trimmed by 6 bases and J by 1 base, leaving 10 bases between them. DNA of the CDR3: TGTGCCAGCAGATCGGACGGATCCTACGAGCAGTACTTC. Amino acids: CASRSDGSYEQYF.

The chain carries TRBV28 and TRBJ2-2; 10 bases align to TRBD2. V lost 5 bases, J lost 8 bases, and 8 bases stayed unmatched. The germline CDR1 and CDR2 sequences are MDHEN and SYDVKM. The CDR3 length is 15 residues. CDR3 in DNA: TGTGCCAGCAGTGCCCCGCCTAGCGGGAGTGGGGAGCTGTTTTTT. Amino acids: CASSAPPSGSGELFF.

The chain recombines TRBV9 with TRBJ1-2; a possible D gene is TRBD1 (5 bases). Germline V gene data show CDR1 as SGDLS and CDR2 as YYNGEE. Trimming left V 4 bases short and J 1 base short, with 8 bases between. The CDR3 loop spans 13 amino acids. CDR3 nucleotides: TGTGCCAGCAGCTTGGACAATAACTATGGCTACACCTTC. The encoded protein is CASSLDNNYGYTF.

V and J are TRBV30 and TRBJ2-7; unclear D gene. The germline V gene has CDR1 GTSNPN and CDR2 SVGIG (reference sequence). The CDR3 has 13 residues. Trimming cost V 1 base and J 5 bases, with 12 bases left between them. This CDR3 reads CAWSGRREDEQYF. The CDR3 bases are TGTGCCTGGAGTGGTCGGCGCGAGGACGAGCAGTACTTC.

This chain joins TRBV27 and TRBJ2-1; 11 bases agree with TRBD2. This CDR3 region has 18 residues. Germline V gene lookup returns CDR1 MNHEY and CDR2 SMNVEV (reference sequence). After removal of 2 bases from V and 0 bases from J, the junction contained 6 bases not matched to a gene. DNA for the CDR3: TGTGCCAGCAGTTTACTACTAGCGGGAGTCGGCTCCTACAATGAGCAGTTCTTC. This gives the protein CASSLLLAGVGSYNEQFF.

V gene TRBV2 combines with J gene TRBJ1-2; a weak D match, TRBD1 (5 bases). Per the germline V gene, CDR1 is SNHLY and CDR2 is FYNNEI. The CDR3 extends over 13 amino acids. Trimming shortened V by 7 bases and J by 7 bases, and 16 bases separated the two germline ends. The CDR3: CASIPRDVGGYTF. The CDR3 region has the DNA TGTGCCAGCATCCCTAGGGACGTTGGTGGCTACACCTTC.

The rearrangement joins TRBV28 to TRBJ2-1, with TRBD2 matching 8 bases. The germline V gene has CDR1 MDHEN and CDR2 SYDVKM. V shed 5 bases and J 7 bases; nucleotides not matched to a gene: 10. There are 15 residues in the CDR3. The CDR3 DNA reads TGTGCCAGCAGTGCCGCGGCGGCGGGAGGAAATGAGCAGTTCTTC. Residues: CASSAAAAGGNEQFF.

As DNA, the CDR3 is TGTGCCAGCAGTTTTTCTGGTGGCTACACCTTC. Amino acids: CASSFSGGYTF. V gene TRBV28 combines with J gene TRBJ1-2; D remains ambiguous. CDR1 MDHEN and CDR2 SYDVKM come from the germline V gene. Trimming cost V 3 bases and J 7 bases, with 6 bases left between them. The CDR3 is made up of 11 amino acids.